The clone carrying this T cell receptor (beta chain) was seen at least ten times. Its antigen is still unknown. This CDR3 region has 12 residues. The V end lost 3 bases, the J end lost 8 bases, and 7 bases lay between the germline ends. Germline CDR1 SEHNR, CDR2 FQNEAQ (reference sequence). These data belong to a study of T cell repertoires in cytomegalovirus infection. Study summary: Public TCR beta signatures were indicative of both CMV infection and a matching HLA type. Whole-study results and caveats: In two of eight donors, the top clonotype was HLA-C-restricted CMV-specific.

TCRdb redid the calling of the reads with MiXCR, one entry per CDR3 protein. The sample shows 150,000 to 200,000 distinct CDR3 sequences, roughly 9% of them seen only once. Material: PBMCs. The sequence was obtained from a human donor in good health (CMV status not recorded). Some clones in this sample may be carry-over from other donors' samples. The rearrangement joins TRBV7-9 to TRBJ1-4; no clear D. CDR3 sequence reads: CASSFAGEKLFF. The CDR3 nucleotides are TGTGCCAGCAGCTTTGCGGGAGAAAAACTGTTTTTT.